This TCR beta chain derives from a study of breast tumors, draining lymph nodes, adjacent tissues. Study results and limitations: Luminal-like breast cancer showed significantly higher tumor–nontumor repertoire similarity than basal-like. Findings are consistent with lymph node origin and intratumoral expansion of most tumor T cells.

Samples came from axillary lymph nodes draining the breast cancer. Each CDR3 protein is one row after TCRdb ran MiXCR on the multiplex PCR reads. The sample holds 250,000 or so distinct CDR3 sequences, roughly 30% seen once. Comment on this clonotype: Antigen: not known.

Germline CDR1 is DFQATT and CDR2 is SNEGSKA (reference sequence). The CDR3 has 15 amino acids. The V gene end was trimmed by 5 bases and the J gene end by 6 bases; junction bases not matched to a gene: 13. Sequenced material: axillary lymph node tissue. The source of this sequence is a female donor with breast cancer. Some clones in this sample may be carry-over from other donors' samples. The chain has TRBV20-1 and TRBJ2-7, with 10 bases matching TRBD1. The CDR3 DNA is TGCAGTGCTCCACCCTATCGACAGGGGGCTGGCGAGCAGTACTTC. Its translation is CSAPPYRQGAGEQYF.